The 23 T cell receptor beta chains reported below all come from one sample, sequenced in a study of blood T cell repertoires in COVID-19. TCRdb keeps only in-frame clones here, not all; method: immunoSEQ multiplex PCR. The sample lists a few hundred thousand clones, 90% occurring once. Sequenced input: peripheral blood. Source of these receptors: a middle-aged woman with acute or convalescent COVID-19.

Only a few counts were recorded for this clone. This chain links TRBV30 with TRBJ1-2; weak D call: TRBD1 (5 bases). The germline CDR1 and CDR2 sequences are GTSNPN and SVGIG (reference sequence). V dropped 0 bases and J dropped 6 bases, with 11 bases sitting between them. This CDR3 contains 13 residues. CDR3: CAWSVGGVDGYTF. The CDR3 bases are TGTGCCTGGAGTGTGGGGGGGGTGGATGGCTACACCTTC. The full variable domain, in which reference TRBV30 and TRBJ1-2 provide the parts outside the CDR3, is SQTIHQWPATLVQPVGSPLSLECTVEGTSNPNLYWYRQAAGRGLQLLFYSVGIGQISSEVPQNLSASRPQDRQFILSSKKLLLSDSGFYLCAWSVGGVDGYTFGSGTRLTVV.

CDR3 DNA sequence: TGTGCCAGCAGCCGGATCGCGGAGAATGAGCAGTTCTTC. It yields the protein CASSRIAENEQFF. The chain links TRBV3-1 (or the pseudogene TRBV3-2) to TRBJ2-1, with D hard to call. The CDR3 extends over 13 amino acids. The germline V and J ends were trimmed by 4 bases and 7 bases, with 11 bases remaining between them. CDR1 is LGHDT and CDR2 is YNNKEL in the germline V gene (reference sequence).

The chain is built from TRBV9 and TRBJ1-4; 7 bases are a match to TRBD1. This CDR3 is 15 amino acids long. V trimming: 4 bases; J trimming: 5 bases; junction bases outside the gene matches: 8. CDR1 SGDLS and CDR2 YYNGEE come from the germline V gene. CDR3: CASSPSDRVNEKLFF. The CDR3 nucleotides are TGTGCCAGCAGCCCCTCCGACAGGGTAAATGAAAAACTGTTTTTT.

The chain joins TRBV7-9 to TRBJ1-2, with D unclear. Germline V gives CDR1 SEHNR, CDR2 FQNEAQ (reference sequence). V lost 0 bases, J lost 5 bases, and 22 bases lay in between. This CDR3 contains 18 residues. CDR3 in amino acids: CASSLAKSRWGGLYGYTF. CDR3 DNA sequence: TGTGCCAGCAGCTTAGCGAAAAGTCGGTGGGGAGGGTTATATGGCTACACCTTC.

J is TRBJ2-5 and V is TRBV11-2; tentative D call: TRBD2 (5 bases). Germline V gene sequence: CDR1 SGHAT, CDR2 FQNNGV. CDR3 length: 17 amino acids. Trimming took off 4 bases at V and 4 bases at J, with 22 bases between the two ends. This CDR3 is CASSSRPLSSAPETQYF. The DNA for the CDR3 is TGTGCCAGCAGCTCTAGACCGCTTAGTAGCGCCCCAGAGACCCAGTACTTC.

This clone was observed a few times. The gene calls are TRBV5-4 and TRBJ1-2; D is perhaps TRBD1 (5 bases). V lost 2 bases and J 14 bases, leaving 16 bases between the germline ends. CDR1 and CDR2 from the germline V gene are SGHNT and YYREEE (reference sequence). The CDR3 runs to 12 residues. The DNA of the CDR3 is TGTGCCAGCAGCTTAGACCAGTTTGGGGCGACCTTC. Encoded protein: CASSLDQFGATF.

CDR3 region: CAISDPDRNTGELFF. For the CDR3, the DNA is TGTGCCATCAGTGACCCGGACAGAAACACCGGGGAGCTGTTTTTT. The chain employs TRBV10-3 and TRBJ2-2, with a tentative D call TRBD1 (6 bases). Germline CDR1 ENHRY, CDR2 SYGVKD. The CDR3 has 15 amino acids. Trimming pared 3 bases from V and 2 bases from J, leaving 10 bases between.

Of note for this clone: Other DNA sequences in the sample encode the same CDR3. Written as DNA, the CDR3 is TGTGCCAGCAGCTTAGGGCAGGGTACGGGGGAGCTGTTTTTT. Encoded protein: CASSLGQGTGELFF. The chain joins TRBV11-2 to TRBJ2-2; D might be TRBD1 (5 bases). The CDR3 length is 14 residues. Trimming left V 1 base short and J 8 bases short, with 11 bases between. CDR1 and CDR2 (germline): SGHAT, FQNNGV. The whole variable domain, filled in from reference TRBV11-2 and TRBJ2-2, reads EAGVAQSPRYKIIEKRQSVAFWCNPISGHATLYWYQQILGQGPKLLIQFQNNGVVDDSQLPKDRFSAERLKGVDSTLKIQPAKLEDSAVYLCASSLGQGTGELFFGEGSRLTVL.

The chain carries TRBV2 and TRBJ1-3; D unresolved. From germline, CDR1 is SNHLY and CDR2 FYNNEI. The CDR3 spans 17 residues. V lost 2 bases, J lost 5 bases, and 19 bases lay in between. The CDR3 nucleotides are TGTGCCAGCAGTGAACAAAGGCCAGACTCCTTCCGAAACACCATATATTTT. It codes for CASSEQRPDSFRNTIYF.

V is TRBV19 and J is TRBJ1-1, with TRBD1 matching over 7 bases. The CDR3 sequence is 14 residues long. CDR1 and CDR2 (germline): LNHDA, SQIVND (reference sequence). After removal of 5 bases from V and 5 bases from J, the junction contained 8 bases not matched to a gene. The DNA for the CDR3 is TGTGCCAGTAGTTCCCGACAGGGTTGGACTGAAGCTTTCTTT. Its protein is CASSSRQGWTEAFF.

The CDR3 loop reads CASSPVSRTSGGDTGELFF. Here the CDR3 DNA reads TGTGCCAGCAGTCCCGTCTCCCGGACTAGCGGGGGGGACACCGGGGAGCTGTTTTTT. J is TRBJ2-2 and V is TRBV6-2 or TRBV6-3, with 15 bases lining up with TRBD2. The junction had 10 bases not matched to a gene; V was cut back by 5 bases and J by 3 bases. CDR3 length: 19 amino acids. The germline V gene encodes CDR1 MNHEY and CDR2 SVGEGT.

The chain has TRBV10-1 and TRBJ1-1, with D unresolved. Germline assignment: CDR1 WNHNN and CDR2 SYGVQD (reference sequence). This CDR3 has 16 residues. V was trimmed by 2 bases and J by 4 bases, leaving 17 bases between them. The CDR3 DNA sequence: TGCGCCAGCAGTGAGACCCCAACCGGGATTGGCACTGAAGCTTTCTTT. Its translation is CASSETPTGIGTEAFF.

This clone was recorded only once. This rearrangement joins TRBV19 to TRBJ1-6, with D perhaps TRBD1 (6 bases). Germline V gene sequence: CDR1 LNHDA, CDR2 SQIVND (reference sequence). The CDR3 contains 15 residues. V lost 5 bases to trimming and J lost 4 bases, with 12 bases between them. The CDR3 loop is CASSEDSSYNSPLHF. CDR3 sequence (DNA): TGTGCCAGTAGTGAGGACAGCTCATATAATTCACCCCTCCACTTT.

This chain links TRBV10-3 with TRBJ1-1, with a possible D match to TRBD1 (5 bases). Germline V CDR1 and CDR2: ENHRY, SYGVKD. Trimming took 6 bases from V and 1 from J, leaving 9 bases between them. This CDR3 has 13 amino acids. CDR3 protein: CAISNDRNTEAFF. The CDR3 DNA sequence: TGTGCCATCAGCAATGACAGGAACACTGAAGCTTTCTTT.

The rearrangement links TRBV27 to TRBJ1-1; maybe TRBD1 (5 bases). The CDR3 covers 14 residues. V dropped 3 bases and J dropped 1 base, with 9 bases sitting between them. Germline loops: CDR1 MNHEY, CDR2 SMNVEV (reference sequence). CDR3 bases: TGTGCCAGCAGTTTCCGTGGACAGAACACTGAAGCTTTCTTT. It encodes CASSFRGQNTEAFF.

The genes are TRBV30 and TRBJ1-2; 12 nucleotides agree with TRBD1. CDR1 and CDR2 (germline): GTSNPN, SVGIG (reference sequence). Unmatched junction bases numbered 10, after V lost 5 bases and J lost 6 bases. The CDR3 runs to 15 residues. CDR3 amino acids: CAWGTGGWTPHGYTF. The CDR3, as DNA: TGTGCCTGGGGGACAGGGGGCTGGACCCCCCATGGCTACACCTTC. Based on the CDR3 plus reference TRBV30 and TRBJ1-2, the full variable domain is SQTIHQWPATLVQPVGSPLSLECTVEGTSNPNLYWYRQAAGRGLQLLFYSVGIGQISSEVPQNLSASRPQDRQFILSSKKLLLSDSGFYLCAWGTGGWTPHGYTFGSGTRLTVV.

This clone appeared once. The CDR3 protein is CASSLRVTENTEAFF. The CDR3 DNA follows: TGTGCCAGCAGCTTGAGGGTGACAGAGAACACTGAAGCTTTCTTT. This chain uses TRBV5-8 with TRBJ1-1; D may be TRBD1 (5 bases). V was trimmed by 1 base and J by 1 base, leaving 11 bases between them. Germline V gene data show CDR1 as SGHTS and CDR2 as YDEGEE. The CDR3 covers 15 residues. Supplemented by reference TRBV5-8 and TRBJ1-1, the full variable domain reads EAGVTQSPTHLIKTRGQQATLRCSPISGHTSVYWYQQALGLGLQFLLWYDEGEERNRGNFPPRFSGRQFPNYSSELNVNALELEDSALYLCASSLRVTENTEAFFGQGTRLTVV.

The chain carries TRBV7-3 and TRBJ1-1; 7 bases line up with TRBD1. CDR3 length: 15 amino acids. The germline CDR1 and CDR2 sequences are SGHTA and FQGTGA. Germline trimming cut 3 bases from V and 2 bases from J; bases unmatched to any gene: 6. CDR3 loop: CASSFNRGPNTEAFF. The DNA for the CDR3 is TGTGCCAGCAGCTTTAACAGGGGTCCCAACACTGAAGCTTTCTTT.

Remarks on this clone: At the DNA level, this CDR3 is encoded by other sequences in the same sample as well. J is TRBJ2-5 and V is TRBV5-6; D is possibly TRBD2 (6 bases). Germline V gene sequence: CDR1 SGHDT, CDR2 YYEEEE. Trimming pared 1 base from V and 4 bases from J, leaving 8 bases between. This CDR3 region has 13 residues. The CDR3 here is CASSLISGETQYF. The CDR3 nucleotides read TGTGCCAGCAGCTTGATTAGCGGAGAGACCCAGTACTTC.

This sequence joins TRBV2 and TRBJ1-5; the D is unclear. V was shortened by 1 base and J by 7 bases, with 17 bases between the two germline ends. The CDR3 is 16 amino acids. CDR1 SNHLY and CDR2 FYNNEI come from the germline V gene. CDR3 coding DNA: TGTGCCAGCAGTGAAGGTCCAGGCCGGGGTGGACAGCCCCAGCATTTT. Translating it yields CASSEGPGRGGQPQHF. The full variable domain, rest sourced from reference TRBV2 and TRBJ1-5, is EPEVTQTPSHQVTQMGQEVILRCVPISNHLYFYWYRQILGQKVEFLVSFYNNEISEKSEIFDDQFSVERPDGSNFTLKIRSTKLEDSAMYFCASSEGPGRGGQPQHFGDGTRLSIL.

The chain uses TRBV6-6 and TRBJ1-3; TRBD1 aligns across 7 bases. The CDR3 consists of 15 residues. Germline V lookup: CDR1 MNHNY, CDR2 SVGAGI (reference sequence). With V trimmed by 6 bases and J by 1 base, 6 bases remained unmatched. The CDR3 coding sequence is TGTGCCAGCAGCCCCGGGACAGTATCTGGAAACACCATATATTTT. It codes for CASSPGTVSGNTIYF.

The chain joins TRBV27 to TRBJ1-2; 9 bases fit TRBD1. The trim removed 6 bases at V and 5 bases at J, leaving 7 bases unmatched. The CDR3 spans 14 residues. Germline V lookup: CDR1 MNHEY, CDR2 SMNVEV (reference sequence). CDR3 sequence: CASRLTGGGYGYTF. The CDR3 DNA is TGTGCCAGCAGACTTACAGGGGGCGGTTATGGCTACACCTTC.

The J gene is TRBJ1-5, the V gene TRBV9; no firm D call. Between the trimmed V and J ends, which lost 0 bases and 5 bases, there was a span of 9 bases. The CDR3 runs to 14 residues. Germline CDR1 reads SGDLS; CDR2 reads YYNGEE. Here the CDR3 DNA reads TGTGCCAGCAGCGTAGATCACAGAGATCAGCCCCAGCATTTT. Protein product: CASSVDHRDQPQHF. The variable domain in full, completed from reference TRBV9 and TRBJ1-5, reads DSGVTQTPKHLITATGQRVTLRCSPRSGDLSVYWYQQSLDQGLQFLIQYYNGEERAKGNILERFSAQQFPDLHSELNLSSLELGDSALYFCASSVDHRDQPQHFGDGTRLSIL.